The rows below give T cell receptor beta chains drawn from one sample of a study of blood T cell repertoires in COVID-19. Measured with immunoSEQ multiplex PCR; TCRdb has only the in-frame clones, and not every one. Of under 200,000 clones detected, approximately 85% appear once; the ten largest clones hold 7.5% to 10%. Sequences were obtained from peripheral blood. The receptor set was obtained from a woman at least 80 years old with acute or convalescent COVID-19. The CDR3 runs from the conserved cysteine through the conserved F or W. The order of the fields is D gene, J gene, clone size, V gene, CDR3 protein, CDR3 DNA. The D gene is left open where the match is weak. A clone size is listed for some rows: how often the clone was seen (once, few, many), or a class if it is expanded.

. | TRBJ2-3 | . | TRBV9 | CASSVAGDTQYF | TGTGCCAGCAGCGTAGCAGGGGATACGCAGTATTTT
. | TRBJ1-2 | once | TRBV12-3/TRBV12-4 | CASTFNRYGYTF | TGTGCCAGCACCTTCAATCGGTATGGCTACACCTTC
TRBD1 | TRBJ1-5 | . | TRBV19 | CASSIGTGGFNQPQHF | TGTGCCAGTAGTATAGGAACAGGGGGGTTCAATCAGCCCCAGCATTTT
. | TRBJ1-2 | . | TRBV7-8 | CASSANGQHYGYTF | TGTGCCAGCAGCGCCAATGGACAGCACTATGGCTACACCTTC
. | TRBJ1-2 | . | TRBV7-9 | CASSLAPGYYGYTF | TGTGCCAGCAGCTTAGCCCCAGGGTACTATGGCTACACCTTC
TRBD2 | TRBJ2-1 | . | TRBV27 | CASSSFAAGGPHNEQFF | TGTGCCAGCAGTTCCTTTGCAGCGGGGGGGCCGCACAATGAGCAGTTCTTC
TRBD2 | TRBJ2-1 | . | TRBV5-1 | CASTSSWRVAGNNEQFF | TGCGCCAGCACCTCTTCGTGGAGGGTAGCGGGGAACAATGAGCAGTTCTTC
. | TRBJ2-5 | . | TRBV5-6 | CASSLGQKETQYF | TGTGCCAGCAGCTTAGGACAGAAAGAGACCCAGTACTTC
. | TRBJ1-2 | few | TRBV27 | CASGPGEDSPYGYTF | TGTGCCAGCGGGCCGGGGGAAGACAGCCCCTATGGCTACACCTTC
. | TRBJ1-4 | once | TRBV5-1 | CASSFQGVATNEKLFF | TGCGCCAGCAGCTTTCAAGGGGTCGCAACTAATGAAAAACTGTTTTTT
TRBD1 | TRBJ2-3 | once | TRBV11-2 | CASSLQGAIDTQYF | TGTGCCAGCAGCTTGCAGGGGGCGATAGATACGCAGTATTTT
TRBD2 | TRBJ2-3 | . | TRBV29-1 | CSSGTTLTDTQYF | TGCAGCAGCGGGACTACTCTCACAGATACGCAGTATTTT
. | TRBJ1-3 | . | TRBV7-2 | CASSPRGLHTIYF | TGTGCCAGCAGCCCCCGGGGGTTACACACCATATATTTT
TRBD1 | TRBJ1-1 | . | TRBV19 | CASRQGRSAEAFF | TGTGCCAGCCGACAGGGGAGGAGTGCCGAAGCTTTCTTT
TRBD1 | TRBJ2-4 | . | TRBV18 | CASSGQGKNIQYF | TGTGCCAGCTCAGGACAGGGTAAAAACATTCAGTACTTC
TRBD1 | TRBJ2-2 | . | TRBV6-5 | CASRQGASGELFF | TGTGCCAGCAGACAGGGGGCATCCGGGGAGCTGTTTTTT
. | TRBJ1-1 | few | TRBV7-8 | CASFPYDRLRLNTEAFF | TGTGCCAGCTTCCCCTACGACAGGCTCCGACTGAACACTGAAGCTTTCTTT
TRBD2 | TRBJ2-7 | . | TRBV4-2 | CASSPTSGSGEQYF | TGTGCCAGCAGCCCGACTAGCGGGAGTGGGGAGCAGTACTTC
. | TRBJ2-1 | . | TRBV29-1 | CSVTSVYNEQFF | TGCAGCGTAACCAGCGTCTACAATGAGCAGTTCTTC
. | TRBJ2-1 | . | TRBV20-1 | CSASSEGEQFF | TGCAGTGCTAGTAGCGAAGGTGAGCAGTTCTTC
. | TRBJ1-2 | . | TRBV7-8 | CASSSGTFHGYTF | TGTGCCAGCAGCTCTGGGACATTCCATGGCTACACCTTC
TRBD2 | TRBJ2-3 | once | TRBV11-2 | CASSALAGGTDTQYF | TGTGCCAGCAGCGCCCTGGCGGGGGGCACAGATACGCAGTATTTT
. | TRBJ1-1 | . | TRBV14 | CASSHHGRGNTEAFF | TGTGCCAGCAGCCACCACGGGAGGGGCAACACTGAAGCTTTCTTT
. | TRBJ2-5 | . | TRBV24-1 | CATSALVPETQYF | TGTGCCACCAGTGCCCTAGTCCCCGAGACCCAGTACTTC
. | TRBJ2-3 | . | TRBV15 | CATSRDPRGSTDTQYF | TGTGCCACCAGCAGAGATCCTAGAGGCAGCACAGATACGCAGTATTTT
TRBD2 | TRBJ2-2 | . | TRBV7-2 | CASRTPGLKNTGELFF | TGTGCCAGCAGGACCCCGGGACTAAAGAACACCGGGGAGCTGTTTTTT
. | TRBJ1-5 | . | TRBV7-2 | CASSLSRGNQPQHF | TGTGCCAGCAGCTTAAGTAGGGGGAATCAGCCCCAGCATTTT
. | TRBJ1-2 | . | TRBV21-1 | CASSPPRQGAGGYTF | TGTGCCAGCAGCCCCCCTCGACAGGGGGCTGGTGGCTACACCTTC
. | TRBJ1-3 | few | TRBV11-3 | CATQNDSSSGNTIYF | TGTGCCACTCAGAACGACAGCAGCTCTGGAAACACCATATATTTT
. | TRBJ2-2 | once | TRBV9 | CASSFGQNTGELFF | TGTGCCAGCAGCTTTGGACAGAACACCGGGGAGCTGTTTTTT
. | TRBJ1-2 | . | TRBV20-1 | CSGGDGYTF | TGCAGTGGCGGAGATGGCTACACCTTC
TRBD1 | TRBJ1-1 | . | TRBV5-5 | CASSFGQGISGAFF | TGTGCCAGCAGCTTCGGACAGGGGATCTCAGGAGCTTTCTTT
TRBD1 | TRBJ2-7 | . | TRBV5-8 | CASRRRQGLIYEQYF | TGTGCCAGCAGGAGGAGACAGGGTTTAATCTACGAGCAGTACTTC
TRBD1 | TRBJ2-7 | once | TRBV19 | CASRGQGGYEQYF | TGTGCCAGTAGGGGACAGGGGGGCTACGAGCAGTACTTC
. | TRBJ2-7 | . | TRBV7-2 | CASSLAFRLSYEQYF | TGTGCCAGCAGCTTAGCCTTCAGACTTTCCTACGAGCAGTACTTC
TRBD2 | TRBJ2-1 | many | TRBV9 | CASSAKQGLAGDEQFF | TGTGCCAGCAGCGCAAAGCAGGGACTAGCGGGAGATGAGCAGTTCTTC
. | TRBJ2-3 | . | TRBV30 | CAWSVGSQDTQYF | TGTGCCTGGAGTGTCGGTAGCCAAGATACGCAGTATTTT
TRBD1 | TRBJ1-4 | . | TRBV5-1 | CASSTGHRGEKLFF | TGCGCCAGCAGCACGGGCCACAGGGGGGAAAAACTGTTTTTT
TRBD2 | TRBJ2-1 | . | TRBV3-1/TRBV3-2 | CASSPGRGRNEQFF | TGTGCCAGCAGCCCAGGGCGGGGGAGGAATGAGCAGTTCTTC
. | TRBJ2-1 | . | TRBV11-3 | CASSLWAADPYNEQFF | TGTGCCAGCAGCTTATGGGCAGCGGATCCATACAATGAGCAGTTCTTC
TRBD1 | TRBJ2-2 | . | TRBV11-3 | CASSQDRSSTGELFF | TGTGCCAGCAGCCAGGACAGGTCCTCTACCGGGGAGCTGTTTTTT
TRBD1 | TRBJ1-2 | once | TRBV5-4 | CASSFSTGWRDGYTF | TGTGCCAGCAGCTTCTCGACAGGGTGGAGGGATGGCTACACCTTC
TRBD1 | TRBJ1-2 | . | TRBV9 | CASSPGQPLEGYTF | TGTGCCAGCAGTCCGGGACAGCCTTTGGAGGGCTACACCTTC
. | TRBJ1-4 | . | TRBV4-1 | CASSFAGGVREKLFF | TGCGCCAGCAGCTTCGCGGGAGGGGTGAGGGAAAAACTGTTTTTT
TRBD1 | TRBJ1-5 | . | TRBV27 | CASSRDRVNQPQHF | TGTGCCAGCAGCCGGGACAGGGTCAATCAGCCCCAGCATTTT
. | TRBJ1-3 | . | TRBV11-2 | CASSPGASSGNTIYF | TGTGCCAGCAGTCCAGGGGCCTCCTCTGGAAACACCATATATTTT
TRBD2 | TRBJ2-2 | . | TRBV11-2 | CASSQLAGTGELFF | TGTGCCAGCAGCCAGCTAGCGGGGACCGGGGAGCTGTTTTTT
. | TRBJ1-1 | . | TRBV6-1 | CASSEARGTEAFF | TGTGCCAGCAGTGAAGCTAGGGGAACTGAAGCTTTCTTT
. | TRBJ1-2 | . | TRBV4-3 | CARSHGGGVYGYTF | TGCGCCCGCAGCCACGGAGGGGGGGTCTATGGCTACACCTTC
TRBD1 | TRBJ1-6 | . | TRBV6-5 | CATCDRVGNSPLHF | TGTGCCACTTGTGACAGGGTAGGAAATTCACCCCTCCACTTT
. | TRBJ1-1 | . | TRBV6-5 | CASSYSGRGTEAFF | TGTGCCAGCAGTTACTCTGGGAGGGGGACTGAAGCTTTCTTT
. | TRBJ1-2 | . | TRBV28 | CASSPLRGGNGYTF | TGTGCCAGCAGTCCCCTAAGGGGAGGGAACGGCTACACCTTC
TRBD1 | TRBJ2-5 | . | TRBV5-1 | CASSAHPGQPEETQYF | TGCGCCAGCAGTGCACACCCGGGACAGCCGGAAGAGACCCAGTACTTC
. | TRBJ2-1 | . | TRBV11-3 | CASGNGTQYNEQFF | TGTGCCAGCGGGAACGGGACACAATACAATGAGCAGTTCTTC
TRBD1 | TRBJ2-5 | . | TRBV25-1 | CASSDVGQGKTQYF | TGTGCCAGCAGTGATGTAGGACAGGGGAAGACCCAGTACTTC
. | TRBJ2-2 | . | TRBV25-1 | CASSVFRRGNTGELFF | TGTGCCAGCAGTGTATTCCGCAGGGGGAACACCGGGGAGCTGTTTTTT
. | TRBJ1-2 | . | TRBV18 | CASSPPGWVANYGYTF | TGTGCCAGCTCACCACCGGGCTGGGTAGCTAACTATGGCTACACCTTC
. | TRBJ1-3 | . | TRBV7-8 | CASSLARGREPGNTIYF | TGTGCCAGCAGCTTAGCGAGAGGAAGGGAGCCTGGAAACACCATATATTTT
TRBD1 | TRBJ1-3 | once | TRBV12-5 | CASHSTGGTGNTIYF | TGTGCTAGCCATTCGACAGGGGGGACTGGAAACACCATATATTTT
. | TRBJ1-2 | . | TRBV6-4 | CASSDFPRGNHYGYTF | TGTGCCAGCAGTGACTTCCCCAGGGGAAATCACTATGGCTACACCTTC